A single sample gave rise to the 12 T cell receptor beta chains below, sequenced in a study of T-cell reconstitution after alpha-beta-depleted transplantation in children. This sample's TCRbeta library carried unique molecular identifier barcodes. TCRdb used MiXCR to reprocess the PCR reads, holding one entry per CDR3 protein. The data hold about 610,000 distinct CDR3 sequences, with about 10% observed a single time. This material consisted of PBMCs from the stem cell graft donor, taken from the stem cell graft. Receptor source: a human donor who donated a stem cell graft to a child with acute myeloid leukemia.

The table lists this clonotype with many counts. The chain uses TRBV28 and TRBJ2-3, with 9 nucleotides matching TRBD2. V shed 5 bases, J shed 6 bases, and the junction held 15 bases outside the gene matches. CDR1 and CDR2 (germline): MDHEN, SYDVKM. This CDR3 comprises 17 residues. CDR3: CASSMIRLADIRDTQYF. DNA for the CDR3: TGTGCCAGCAGTATGATTCGACTAGCGGACATCAGGGATACGCAGTATTTT.

The rearrangement uses TRBV12-3 or TRBV12-4 and TRBJ2-5; 7 bases fit TRBD1. This CDR3 contains 15 residues. V shed 6 bases and J 2 bases; nucleotides not matched to a gene: 9. CDR3 bases: TGTGCCAGCAGCGCCGACAGGGCCCCTCAAGAGACCCAGTACTTC. Amino acid sequence: CASSADRAPQETQYF.

This clonotype was seen at least ten times. V is TRBV5-6 and J is TRBJ1-1; D is ambiguous. This CDR3 has 17 amino acids. Trimming took off 0 bases at V and 0 bases at J, with 15 bases between the two ends. The germline gives CDR1 SGHDT, CDR2 YYEEEE. The CDR3 DNA reads TGTGCCAGCAGCTTGGGAGAACTAAGGCTATTGAACACTGAAGCTTTCTTT. It encodes CASSLGELRLLNTEAFF.

The gene calls are TRBV29-1 and TRBJ2-7; perhaps TRBD2 as D (5 bases). Germline assignment: CDR1 SQVTM and CDR2 ANQGSEA. The CDR3 totals 13 residues. V gave up 1 base and J gave up 7 bases, with 14 bases separating them. This CDR3 is CSVEGPGRWEQYF. CDR3 DNA sequence: TGCAGCGTTGAAGGCCCGGGAAGATGGGAGCAGTACTTC.

This clonotype came up a few times. V and J are TRBV30 and TRBJ2-1, with TRBD2 matching over 14 bases. Germline V lookup: CDR1 GTSNPN, CDR2 SVGIG (reference sequence). V shed 5 bases, J shed 9 bases, and the junction held 9 bases outside the gene matches. This CDR3 has 15 residues. The CDR3 loop reads CAWGPGLAGVTEQFF. The CDR3 nucleotides are TGTGCCTGGGGCCCGGGACTAGCGGGAGTCACTGAGCAGTTCTTC. The entire variable domain, with the rest obtained from reference TRBV30 and TRBJ2-1, is as follows: SQTIHQWPATLVQPVGSPLSLECTVEGTSNPNLYWYRQAAGRGLQLLFYSVGIGQISSEVPQNLSASRPQDRQFILSSKKLLLSDSGFYLCAWGPGLAGVTEQFFGPGTRLTVL.

The chain joins TRBV7-8 to TRBJ2-5, with TRBD2 identical over 10 bases. The CDR3 has 14 amino acids. The germline V gene encodes CDR1 SGHVS and CDR2 FQNEAQ. The V and J ends lost 0 bases and 6 bases, in that order; junction bases with no gene match: 1. The CDR3 DNA sequence: TGTGCCAGCAGCTTAGCTAGCGGGAGGCAGACCCAGTACTTC. Translating it yields CASSLASGRQTQYF.

A few counts support this clonotype. The genes are TRBV7-9 and TRBJ2-1; no firm D call. Germline lookup yields CDR1 SEHNR and CDR2 FQNEAQ (reference sequence). CDR3 length: 14 amino acids. Trimming removed 5 bases at V and 6 bases at J, with 14 bases between. The CDR3 here is CASSRDWAINEQFF. As DNA, the CDR3 is TGTGCCAGCAGCCGAGATTGGGCGATCAATGAGCAGTTCTTC.

This clonotype appeared many times. The chain couples TRBV7-2 to TRBJ2-1, with 8 bases matching TRBD1. Germline V gives CDR1 SGHTA, CDR2 FQGNSA. This CDR3 spans 16 amino acids. V gave up 0 bases and J gave up 9 bases; unmatched junction bases: 10. The CDR3 loop reads CASSLAGQGGVGEQFF. Written as DNA, the CDR3 is TGTGCCAGCAGCTTAGCCGGACAGGGAGGAGTAGGTGAGCAGTTCTTC.

This clonotype was found many times. The V call is TRBV7-6, the J call TRBJ2-1; tentatively, D is TRBD2 (6 bases). This CDR3 region has 15 residues. V dropped 5 bases and J dropped 0 bases, with 11 bases sitting between them. Germline CDR1 and CDR2: SGHVS and FNYEAQ. The CDR3 region has the DNA TGTGCCAGCAGCGGAGGGCCGAGCTCCTACAATGAGCAGTTCTTC. Residues: CASSGGPSSYNEQFF. Full variable domain (rest looked up from reference TRBV7-6 and TRBJ2-1): GAGVSQSPRYKVTKRGQDVALRCDPISGHVSLYWYRQALGQGPEFLTYFNYEAQQDKSGLPNDRFSAERPEGSISTLTIQRTEQRDSAMYRCASSGGPSSYNEQFFGPGTRLTVL.

The chain joins TRBV4-3 to TRBJ2-7, with D possibly TRBD2 on 5 matching bases. Germline-derived CDR1 and CDR2 are LGHNA and YSLEER. The V end was cut by 2 bases, the J end by 7 bases, with 15 bases between. The CDR3 has 14 amino acids. The CDR3 nucleotides are TGCGCCAGCAGCCAATCCGGGAACTCCGGGGAGCAGTACTTC. This gives the protein CASSQSGNSGEQYF.

This clonotype occurred many times. The chain employs TRBV27 and TRBJ2-7; D not resolved. The CDR3 has 13 amino acids. Germline CDR1 MNHEY, CDR2 SMNVEV (reference sequence). Deletions cut 6 bases from V and 2 bases from J, with 11 bases between. The CDR3 is CASSLRVAYEQYF. DNA of the CDR3: TGTGCCAGCAGCCTTCGGGTCGCCTACGAGCAGTACTTC.

V is TRBV7-9 and J is TRBJ2-2, with 10 bases identical to TRBD1. Germline lookup yields CDR1 SEHNR and CDR2 FQNEAQ (reference sequence). The CDR3 extends over 17 amino acids. Trimming removed 3 bases from V and 2 bases from J; junction bases left unmatched: 6. This CDR3 is CASSFYRDRGNTGELFF. CDR3 nucleotide sequence: TGTGCCAGCAGCTTCTACCGGGACAGGGGAAACACCGGGGAGCTGTTTTTT.